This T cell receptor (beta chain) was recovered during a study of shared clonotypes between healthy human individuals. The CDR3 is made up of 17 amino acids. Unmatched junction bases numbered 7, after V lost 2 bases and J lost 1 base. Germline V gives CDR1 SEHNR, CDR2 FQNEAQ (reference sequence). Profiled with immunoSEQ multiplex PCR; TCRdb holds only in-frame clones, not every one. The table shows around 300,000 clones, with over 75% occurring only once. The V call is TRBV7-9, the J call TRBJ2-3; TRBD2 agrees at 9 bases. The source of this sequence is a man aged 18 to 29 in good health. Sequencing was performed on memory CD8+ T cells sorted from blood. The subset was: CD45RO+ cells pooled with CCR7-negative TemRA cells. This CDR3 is CASSLYLAGEGTDTQYF. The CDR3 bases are TGTGCCAGCAGCTTATATTTAGCGGGAGAGGGCACAGATACGCAGTATTTT.